This T cell receptor beta chain originates from a study of cytomegalovirus exposure and HLA in healthy donors (dated by TCRdb to 2017 to 2019). In terms of the full investigation: According to an earlier analysis of 550 to 700 of the donors, about 179 million T cells yielded 117 million unique TCR beta sequences and approximately 300 Gb of sequence data. About 300 gigabases of sequencing data and 91 million or so unique TCR sequences made up an early release that covered 500 to 700 HLA-typed donors. The genetic ancestry cluster associated with self-reported Caucasian donors included 70% to 85% of the approximately 430 genotyped donors. The aim of the study was to test whether cataloging public T cell receptors could identify signatures of past pathogen exposure. The study profiled the T cell repertoires of hundreds of subjects by immunosequencing and related them to cytomegalovirus serostatus. A separate validation cohort of roughly 130 different subjects was used in addition to the roughly 700-subject first cohort. To predict cytomegalovirus infection status, the study brought together high-throughput TCR immunosequencing, statistical association of individual TCRs with disease status, and machine learning. A later analysis re-examined previously published TCR beta repertoires from roughly 720 donors and added high-resolution HLA genotyping to investigate patterns of TCR occurrence. In the later analysis, no new phenotypic data were used to find candidate immune exposures; instead, reliance was placed on TCR beta sequences and their occurrence across donors. To decide whether each TCR beta V gene segment behaved as functional or pseudogenic, an earlier analysis of approximately 600 of the donors relied on high-throughput TCR beta sequencing. Donor age, sex, ethnicity and CMV serostatus were collected together with the repertoire data. A later genetic analysis used genome-wide SNP genotypes for about 60% of the 666 donors, treating that subset as a discovery cohort. Every repertoire in the discovery cohort had been generated on one and the same sequencing platform. Class I and class II HLA loci were covered by the typing at four-digit resolution. Typing coverage differed by locus: A, B, C, DRB1 and DQB1 were typed in roughly 620-630 donors, DQA1 in about 500, DPA1 in some 600, and DPB1 in around 490. Roughly 5 DR-DQ haplotypes were handled as single units for association and clustering, since linkage in the cohort was strong. On average, 235,054 unique TCR beta nucleotide sequences were sequenced per donor among about 400 genotyped donors of the cohort, with roughly 18% of those sequences being non-productive.

Paper-wide results and their limitations: Only TCR beta chains were sequenced in this cohort, and the absence of alpha or paired-chain data limited detectable features. According to a later genetic analysis, donors in an Asian-associated ancestry cluster had fewer N-insertions in productive TCRs than the approximately 650-donor mean. The classifier was reported to diagnose cytomegalovirus status with high specificity and sensitivity in both the original cohort and the validation cohort. According to a later analysis, parvovirus B19, influenza, CMV and Epstein-Barr virus appeared linked to several top co-occurrence clusters. A later analysis found that TCR association rates varied across HLA loci, with DRB1 alleles showing the most associated TCRs and HLA-C alleles the fewest. A later analysis found that most CMV-associated TCR beta chains appeared HLA-restricted, with HLA associations seemingly driven largely by CMV exposure. Some IMGT-functional V segments, including TRBV6-2 and TRBV6-3, could not be distinguished by the 87-base-pair reads and were therefore excluded. The authors suggested that the approach could potentially be extended to other disease states and immunological phenotypes. Most TCR sequences were seen in very few donors, while some public TCRs were found in many individuals. A further reported finding was that TCR beta sequences accurately predicted the HLA-A and HLA-B alleles for most subjects in the first cohort. At a false discovery rate of 0.05, a later analysis linked fewer than 20,000 TCR beta sequences to specific HLA alleles. In the study, 150 to 200 TCR beta chains were listed as associated with cytomegalovirus. Strong co-occurrence of HLA alleles, especially DR and DQ, made assigning TCR associations to individual alleles difficult. A cluster of highly shared sequence variants was judged likely to represent a technical artifact of the sequencing pipeline. Presence/absence analyses assumed roughly uniform sequencing depth across donors, an assumption that may not hold. In an earlier analysis of some 500 of the donors, most TCR beta V segments were observed in productive rearrangements about 87% or about 30% of the time, broadly matching IMGT annotations. A few of the identified cytomegalovirus-associated TCR beta chains were confirmed in vitro to be specific for cytomegalovirus antigens. In a later analysis, HLA-associated TCR beta chains showed more clonal expansion and lower generation probabilities than non-associated chains that were equally common. Immune exposure information for the cohort was limited to CMV serostatus. Correlated functional status among segregating V segments might reflect linkage disequilibrium, but an unknown experimental factor could not be ruled out. An association between a missense DCLRE1C variant and V-gene and J-gene trimming of TCR beta chains was found in a later genetic analysis and replicated in an independent cohort. Because HLA typing was missing for some donors at each locus, association tests included only the typed subset. The earlier analysis of 450 to 700 of the donors excluded 15 to 20 rarely observed V segments, including chromosome 9 orphons, because counts were too low.

The cohort was made up of several hundred healthy bone marrow donors. All cohort members were sampled while nominally healthy, although unrecorded immune exposures were likely present. CMV serostatus was positive for almost 300 and negative for about 55% of the roughly 670 cohort members, and was not recorded for this donor. Every donor gave a peripheral blood sample, and the peripheral blood mononuclear cells from that sample were used for TCR beta sequencing. The Qiagen DNeasy Blood Extraction Kit was used to extract genomic DNA from the blood cell samples. Counted from cysteine to phenylalanine, this CDR3 has 14 amino acids. Only CDR3 DNA is held: 42 bases, read in frame from base 1. The germline V gene specifies MDHEN as CDR1 and SYDVKM as CDR2. Trimming leaves V shorter by 3 bases and J shorter by 8 bases, with the junction holding 9 bases beyond the gene matches. Details on this clone: Its antigen is currently not known. Base quality data are lacking; no much larger clone is found one base away.

Receptor amplification or capture employed the immunoSEQ multiplex PCR assay. A mixture of 60 forward primers for TCR Vbeta segments and 13 reverse primers for TCR Jbeta segments was used in the multiplex PCR. The CDR3 region of rearranged TCR beta genes was amplified from genomic DNA with a multiplex PCR assay. On the Illumina HiSeq System, the amplified TCR beta libraries were sequenced as 87-base-pair reads. The authors' pipeline ran thus. Across the 500 to 750 repertoires, a later analysis counted 78 million or so unique TCR beta chains, 9 million to 14 million of which were shared by at least two donors. A nearest-neighbor algorithm error-corrected the raw reads and collapsed the reads into unique sequences, merging closely related sequences to remove PCR and sequencing errors. CDR3 sequences were aligned to IMGT reference sequences to assign V, D and J gene segments. Each retained sequence needed at least a six-nucleotide match to both a V gene segment and a J gene segment. A rearrangement counted as productive if the CDR3 had no stop codons and remained in frame with V and J, and every other rearrangement counted as non-productive. Following IMGT convention, CDR3 was defined as the stretch from the second conserved V-encoded cysteine up to the conserved J-encoded phenylalanine. The earlier analysis of fewer than 750 of the donors excluded sequences that lacked an unambiguous match to a single V gene segment. In an earlier analysis of some 590 of the donors, a V segment was called functional when productive rearrangements were above 56.7%, and segregating when the standard deviation between donors exceeded 5%. A statistical classification framework was built for diagnosing cytomegalovirus status from the catalog of TCR beta chain sequences. A later analysis assigned V and J genes by comparing TCR nucleotide sequences with IMGT/GENE-DB human TR gene sequences. A later analysis assigned CDR3 sequences and most-parsimonious VDJ recombination scenarios with the TCRdist pipeline. In a later analysis, each TCR beta chain was defined by its CDR3 amino acid sequence together with its V-gene family, and reads lacking a unique V-gene family were excluded. In a later analysis, 450 to 600 highly shared, low-generation-probability nucleotide sequences were removed to address suspected cross-contamination and a sequencing artifact. For each public chain, a later analysis derived a clonal expansion index from normalized ranks of inferred template counts within each repertoire. In a later analysis, generation probabilities were computed with a VDJ recombination model fitted to out-of-frame rearrangements, and the resulting probabilities were checked against IGoR. In a later analysis, hypergeometric tests were used to score TCR-TCR, TCR-HLA and TCR-CMV co-occurrence, with a repertoire-size bias correction applied to TCR pairs. A later analysis estimated false discovery rates by permuting HLA or CMV assignments 20 times. A later analysis grouped co-occurring TCRs with DBSCAN, adding TCRdist sequence similarity when clustering within HLA-allele-positive subsets. Co-occurrence clustering excluded repertoires with fewer than 30,000 or more than 120,000 public chains, plus five with anomalous nucleotide sharing. Sourced from immuneACCESS, this table was stored by TCRdb with only in-frame sequences that have V and J called. A share of the clones is absent; for the studies checked, an unresolved V gene accounts for under half, and the remainder has no known explanation. The DNA was the basis for D and trimming; V, J and clone size are from that table. This sample comprises 35,000 to 45,000 clones, around 50% of them detected only once. The top ten hold around 10% of the sample.

This TCR was sampled from a human donor in good health. The chain is encoded by TRBV28 joined to TRBJ1-2; 7 bases in between match TRBD1. The sample consisted of PBMCs. The CDR3 corresponds to CASSLSRDSIGYTF. The bases read TGTGCCAGCAGTTTGTCCCGGGACAGCATAGGCTACACCTTC.